This T cell receptor (beta chain) was identified in a study of blood T cells in healthy people across ages. With a J-beta primer mix and a sample-barcoded 5' primer, a second PCR ran roughly 6 to 11 cycles. In TCRdb, the 5' RACE reads were re-called with MiXCR into one record per CDR3 protein. The sample has some 930,000 distinct CDR3 sequences; under 35% are singletons. The CDR3 covers 14 residues. With 3 bases clipped from V and 5 bases from J, the junction kept 1 base outside the gene matches. CDR1 KGHSH and CDR2 LQKENI come from the germline V gene. These same records also appear under a second study, on T cells of mothers and their children.

The chain has TRBV18 and TRBJ1-5, with 10 bases that match TRBD1. The receptor comes from a woman aged 40 to 55 in good health. The sequencing sample was made of blood. In DNA form, the CDR3 reads TGTGCCAGCTCACCCGACAGGGGGCATCAGCCCCAGCATTTT. The encoded protein is CASSPDRGHQPQHF.